This T cell receptor beta chain was sequenced for a study of CD8 T cells in ankylosing spondylitis. The CDR3 runs 14 residues. Germline-derived CDR1 and CDR2 are MNHEY and SMNVEV (reference sequence). Trimming removed 6 bases at V and 2 bases at J, with 14 bases between. Via MiXCR, TCRdb re-called the 5' RACE reads, giving one row per CDR3 protein. The sample carries some 37,000 distinct CDR3 sequences, 13% recorded once. Specimen: synovial fluid, either unsorted or a sorted T cell fraction (not recorded which). This TCR came from a male donor with ankylosing spondylitis. V gene TRBV27 combines with J gene TRBJ2-7; tentatively, D is TRBD2 (6 bases). CDR3 coding DNA: TGTGCCAGCAGAGGCGTAGCGGAGGCCTACGAGCAGTACTTC. Translated, it gives CASRGVAEAYEQYF.